This T cell receptor (beta chain) is from a study of T cells in Graves' hyperthyroidism and ophthalmopathy. Researchers amplified the TCR beta CDR3 regions from RNA transcripts. With the HTBI primer set, the TCR CDR3 went through a first round of RT-PCR. Using its own MiXCR run on the multiplex PCR reads, TCRdb lists one record per CDR3 protein. Of about 500,000 distinct CDR3 sequences in the sample, approximately 16% were seen once. Trimming took off 1 base at V and 5 bases at J, with 6 bases between the two ends. Germline CDR1 and CDR2: SGHRS and YFSETQ. The CDR3 contains 12 residues. Ten or more counts support this clonotype. The antigen is not known. Whole-study results and caveats: It was a median approximately 7.1 months before onset that the model predicted ophthalmopathy.

The sample comprised blood. The chain joins TRBV5-1 to TRBJ2-5; no reliable D call. The sequence derives from a woman aged 25 to 39 with Graves' ophthalmopathy. CDR3 sequence (DNA): TGCGCCAGCAGCTTGTCACGGGAGACCCAGTACTTC. As protein: CASSLSRETQYF.